Presented here are 18 T cell receptor beta chains from one specimen sequenced in a study of long-term antiretroviral therapy in people with HIV. Version v3.0 of the immunoSEQ assay was performed at survey level. The assay was immunoSEQ multiplex PCR, and TCRdb's table has in-frame clones only and misses some. The sample contains about 30,000 clones, 75% to 95% of which appear only once. Sequenced here: unsorted PBMCs, sampled about 5.3 years after starting antiretroviral therapy. The receptors shown here come from a woman in her thirties or forties with HIV.

In the case of this clone: Other nucleotide sequences in the sample specify the same CDR3. The genes are TRBV2 and TRBJ1-1; TRBD1 might be the D (6 bases). The CDR3 extends over 13 amino acids. Germline-derived CDR1 and CDR2 are SNHLY and FYNNEI. V was shortened by 6 bases and J by 1 base, with 9 bases between the two germline ends. CDR3 sequence (DNA): TGTGCCAGCAGCCTACAGGGGAACACTGAAGCTTTCTTT. It specifies CASSLQGNTEAFF.

This clone turned up a few times. The rearrangement uses TRBV2 and TRBJ2-3; D is ambiguous. Looked up from germline, CDR1 is SNHLY and CDR2 is FYNNEI. This CDR3 region has 14 residues. The V end was cut by 3 bases, the J end by 2 bases, with 9 bases between. CDR3 residues: CASSEVLDTDTQYF. The CDR3 DNA reads as TGTGCCAGCAGTGAGGTTCTGGACACAGATACGCAGTATTTT. The whole variable domain, remainder taken from reference TRBV2 and TRBJ2-3, is EPEVTQTPSHQVTQMGQEVILRCVPISNHLYFYWYRQILGQKVEFLVSFYNNEISEKSEIFDDQFSVERPDGSNFTLKIRSTKLEDSAMYFCASSEVLDTDTQYFGPGTRLTVL.

The chain couples TRBV5-4 to TRBJ1-6, with 9 bases matching TRBD1. The CDR3 covers 15 residues. The junction had 8 bases not matched to a gene; V was cut back by 2 bases and J by 11 bases. Germline lookup yields CDR1 SGHNT and CDR2 YYREEE (reference sequence). The CDR3 loop reads CASSLPGQGRAPLHF. The CDR3 coding sequence is TGTGCCAGCAGCTTACCGGGACAGGGAAGGGCACCCCTCCACTTT. The full variable domain, its missing parts supplied by reference TRBV5-4 and TRBJ1-6, is ETGVTQSPTHLIKTRGQQVTLRCSSQSGHNTVSWYQQALGQGPQFIFQYYREEENGRGNFPPRFSGLQFPNYSSELNVNALELDDSALYLCASSLPGQGRAPLHFGNGTRLTVT.

This rearrangement joins TRBV6-6 to TRBJ1-4, with D tentatively TRBD1 (6 bases). CDR3 size: 14 residues. V lost 6 bases, J lost 8 bases, and 16 bases lay in between. Germline V gives CDR1 MNHNY, CDR2 SVGAGI (reference sequence). CDR3 amino acids: CASRWTAGVEKLFF. The CDR3, as DNA: TGTGCCAGCAGGTGGACAGCGGGGGTGGAAAAACTGTTTTTT.

The V gene is TRBV11-2, the J gene TRBJ2-7; no clear D gene. In germline, CDR1 is SGHAT, CDR2 FQNNGV. The CDR3 totals 16 residues. V was pared by 1 base and J by 1 base, with 14 bases between. The CDR3 is CASSLVMVEESYEQYF. The CDR3 DNA follows: TGTGCCAGCAGCTTAGTTATGGTCGAAGAATCCTACGAGCAGTACTTC.

CDR3 sequence: CASSQGLAGGDWTGELFF. CDR3 coding DNA: TGTGCCAGCAGCCAGGGACTAGCGGGAGGAGATTGGACCGGGGAGCTGTTTTTT. V and J are TRBV7-6 and TRBJ2-2, with 15 bases lining up with TRBD2. V lost 5 bases to trimming and J lost 5 bases; unmatched junction nucleotides: 9. Germline lookup yields CDR1 SGHVS and CDR2 FNYEAQ. This CDR3 spans 18 amino acids.

The chain links TRBV2 to TRBJ2-7, with a possible D match to TRBD1 (5 bases). CDR3 length equals 15 residues. Germline-derived CDR1 and CDR2 are SNHLY and FYNNEI. Between the trimmed V and J ends, which lost 2 bases and 3 bases, there was a span of 14 bases. The CDR3 coding sequence is TGTGCCAGCAGTGAATTCCGGCAGGGCGACTACGAGCAGTACTTC. Translated, it gives CASSEFRQGDYEQYF.

CDR3 sequence: CASSLVDGYTF. Here the CDR3 DNA reads TGTGCCAGCAGCTTGGTGGATGGCTACACCTTC. The rearrangement uses TRBV5-6 and TRBJ1-2; D is uncertain. Germline-derived CDR1 and CDR2 are SGHDT and YYEEEE. Trimming took 0 bases from V and 6 from J, leaving 3 bases between them. This CDR3 region has 11 residues. Filled out from reference TRBV5-6 and TRBJ1-2, the complete variable domain reads DAGVTQSPTHLIKTRGQQVTLRCSPKSGHDTVSWYQQALGQGPQFIFQYYEEEERQRGNFPDRFSGHQFPNYSSELNVNALLLGDSALYLCASSLVDGYTFGSGTRLTVV.

This chain joins TRBV19 and TRBJ2-1; D call uncertain. V was clipped by 7 bases and J by 0 bases, with 16 bases between them. Germline CDR1 and CDR2: LNHDA and SQIVND (reference sequence). CDR3 size: 16 residues. CDR3 bases: TGTGCCAGTACCGTCGTGTCTACCCGCTCCTACAATGAGCAGTTCTTC. Its translation is CASTVVSTRSYNEQFF.

This clone is a singleton in its sample. V usage is TRBV13 and J usage is TRBJ2-3; 12 bases match TRBD2. After removal of 3 bases from V and 4 bases from J, the junction contained 2 bases not matched to a gene. The germline V gene has CDR1 PRHDT and CDR2 FYEKMQ (reference sequence). The CDR3 has 15 amino acids. The DNA for the CDR3 is TGTGCCAGCAGCTTGACTAGCGGGGGTCCAGATACGCAGTATTTT. It yields the protein CASSLTSGGPDTQYF. Variable domain in full (rest from reference TRBV13 and TRBJ2-3): AAGVIQSPRHLIKEKRETATLKCYPIPRHDTVYWYQQGPGQDPQFLISFYEKMQSDKGSIPDRFSAQQFSDYHSELNMSSLELGDSALYFCASSLTSGGPDTQYFGPGTRLTVL.

The V call is TRBV5-6, the J call TRBJ2-7; no clear D. CDR1 is SGHDT, CDR2 YYEEEE, per germline. The length of the CDR3 is 14 residues. V lost 3 bases and J lost 3, with 13 bases in between. The CDR3 here is CASSSSLARYEQYF. CDR3 DNA: TGTGCCAGCAGCTCTTCCTTGGCCCGCTACGAGCAGTACTTC.

The chain couples TRBV9 to TRBJ1-2; D gene uncertain. This CDR3 is built from 14 residues. V shed 1 base and J shed 4 bases, with 11 bases lying between them. CDR1 and CDR2 (germline): SGDLS, YYNGEE. CDR3 protein: CASSVPPETYGYTF. The CDR3 region has the DNA TGTGCCAGCAGCGTACCGCCGGAAACCTATGGCTACACCTTC.

This sequence joins TRBV5-6 and TRBJ1-1; D is ambiguous. The CDR3 runs to 12 residues. Per germline, CDR1 SGHDT and CDR2 YYEEEE. The V and J ends lost 4 bases and 8 bases respectively, with 12 bases between them. The chain's CDR3 is CASSASAREAFF. The CDR3 bases are TGTGCCAGCAGCGCTTCGGCCAGGGAAGCTTTCTTT.

This rearrangement joins TRBV7-2 to TRBJ1-4, with 12 nucleotides matching TRBD1. Germline V gene sequence: CDR1 SGHTA, CDR2 FQGNSA. The CDR3 is made up of 14 amino acids. V shed 5 bases and J 11 bases; nucleotides not matched to a gene: 6. CDR3 loop: CASSLTGTGGKLFF. Here the CDR3 DNA reads TGTGCCAGCAGCCTTACCGGGACAGGGGGCAAACTGTTTTTT.

The rearrangement joins TRBV11-3 to TRBJ1-6; 9 bases match TRBD1. With V trimmed by 6 bases and J by 9 bases, 3 bases remained unmatched. There are 13 residues in the CDR3. In germline, CDR1 is SGHNT, CDR2 YENEEA. In nucleotides, the CDR3 is TGTGCCAGCAGGGACAGGGGTTTTTCACCCCTCCACTTT. The encoded protein is CASRDRGFSPLHF.

The chain joins TRBV7-9 to TRBJ2-2; D uncertain. Germline CDR1 reads SEHNR; CDR2 reads FQNEAQ (reference sequence). V lost 1 base and J lost 4, with 1 base in between. The CDR3 length is 12 residues. CDR3 region: CASSLGTGELFF. CDR3 DNA: TGTGCCAGCAGCTTAGGCACCGGGGAGCTGTTTTTT.

This rearrangement joins TRBV29-1 to TRBJ2-1; the D gene is possibly TRBD1 (6 bases). V gave up 0 bases and J gave up 5 bases, with 11 bases separating them. This CDR3 spans 14 amino acids. CDR1 is SQVTM and CDR2 is ANQGSEA in the germline V gene. CDR3 sequence: CSVEELDRNNEQFF. The CDR3 nucleotides read TGCAGCGTTGAAGAGCTGGACAGAAACAATGAGCAGTTCTTC.

The V call is TRBV30, the J call TRBJ2-2; 7 bases fit TRBD2. CDR1 and CDR2 from the germline V gene are GTSNPN and SVGIG (reference sequence). V shed 7 bases and J 6 bases; nucleotides not matched to a gene: 8. The CDR3 covers 13 residues. In DNA form, the CDR3 reads TGTGCCTCATTCGGGACTATCCCCGGGGAGCTGTTTTTT. Amino acid sequence: CASFGTIPGELFF. Full variable domain (rest looked up from reference TRBV30 and TRBJ2-2): SQTIHQWPATLVQPVGSPLSLECTVEGTSNPNLYWYRQAAGRGLQLLFYSVGIGQISSEVPQNLSASRPQDRQFILSSKKLLLSDSGFYLCASFGTIPGELFFGEGSRLTVL.